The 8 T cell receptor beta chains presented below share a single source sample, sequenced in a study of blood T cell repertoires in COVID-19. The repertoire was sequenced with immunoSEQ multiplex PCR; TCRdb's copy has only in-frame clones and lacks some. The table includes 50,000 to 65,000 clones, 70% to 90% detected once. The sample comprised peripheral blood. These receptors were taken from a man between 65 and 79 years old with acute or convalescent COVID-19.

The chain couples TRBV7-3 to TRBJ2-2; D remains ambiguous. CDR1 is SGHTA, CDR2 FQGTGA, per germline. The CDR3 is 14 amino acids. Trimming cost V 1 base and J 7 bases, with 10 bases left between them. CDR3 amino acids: CASSLRPRGGELFF. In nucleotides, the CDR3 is TGTGCCAGCAGCTTAAGACCTAGAGGCGGGGAGCTGTTTTTT.

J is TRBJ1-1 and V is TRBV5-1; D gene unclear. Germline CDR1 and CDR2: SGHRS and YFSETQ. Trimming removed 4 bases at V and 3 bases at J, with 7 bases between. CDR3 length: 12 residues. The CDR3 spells CASSQSDTEAFF. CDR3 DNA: TGCGCCAGCAGCCAATCAGACACTGAAGCTTTCTTT.

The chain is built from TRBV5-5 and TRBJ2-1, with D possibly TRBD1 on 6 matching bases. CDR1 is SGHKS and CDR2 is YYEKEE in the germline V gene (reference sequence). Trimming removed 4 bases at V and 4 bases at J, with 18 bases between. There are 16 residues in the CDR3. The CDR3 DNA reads TGTGCCAGCAGCCCTAGTGGGGGCTACTCATACAATGAGCAGTTCTTC. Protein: CASSPSGGYSYNEQFF.

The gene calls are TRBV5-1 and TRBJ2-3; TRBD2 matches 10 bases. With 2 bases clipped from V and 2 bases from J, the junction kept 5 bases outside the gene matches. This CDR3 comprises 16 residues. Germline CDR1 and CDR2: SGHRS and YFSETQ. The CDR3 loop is CASSLVSGGATDTQYF. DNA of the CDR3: TGCGCCAGCAGCTTAGTGAGCGGGGGGGCCACAGATACGCAGTATTTT.

CDR3 loop: CASSLWTGGNEQFF. CDR3 in DNA: TGTGCCAGCAGCTTATGGACAGGGGGCAATGAGCAGTTCTTC. The chain carries TRBV5-5 and TRBJ2-1; 10 bases are a match to TRBD1. The CDR3 runs to 14 residues. V gave up 2 bases and J gave up 6 bases; unmatched junction bases: 2. Looked up from germline, CDR1 is SGHKS and CDR2 is YYEKEE (reference sequence).

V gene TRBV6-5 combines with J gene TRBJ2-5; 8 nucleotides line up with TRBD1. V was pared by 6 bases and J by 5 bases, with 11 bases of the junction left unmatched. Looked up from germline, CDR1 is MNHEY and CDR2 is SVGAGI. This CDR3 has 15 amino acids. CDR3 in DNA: TGTGCCAGCAGCCTACTCGGACAGGGTGAGGAGACCCAGTACTTC. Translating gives CASSLLGQGEETQYF.

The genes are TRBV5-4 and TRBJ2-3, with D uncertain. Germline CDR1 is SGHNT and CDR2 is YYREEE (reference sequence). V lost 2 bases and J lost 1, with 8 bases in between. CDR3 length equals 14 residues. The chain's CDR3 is CASSFYRGTDTQYF. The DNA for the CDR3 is TGTGCCAGCAGCTTTTACAGAGGCACAGATACGCAGTATTTT.

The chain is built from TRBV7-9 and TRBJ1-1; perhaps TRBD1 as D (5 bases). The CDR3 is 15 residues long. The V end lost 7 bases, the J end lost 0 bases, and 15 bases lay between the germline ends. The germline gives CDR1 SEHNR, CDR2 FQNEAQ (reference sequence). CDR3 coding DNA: TGTGCCAGCAACGACCGAGGAGGGGTGAACACTGAAGCTTTCTTT. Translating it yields CASNDRGGVNTEAFF.